This record concerns one T cell receptor beta chain sequence. The antigen is not known. The PCR was carried out with 60 Vbeta primers and 13 Jbeta primers. Only in-frame clones appear in the TCRdb table, and some are missing; sequencing was by immunoSEQ multiplex PCR. The sample has roughly 80,000 clones; less than 75% are singletons. This entry belongs to a study of cytomegalovirus exposure and HLA in healthy donors. The CDR3 totals 15 residues. The V end lost 2 bases, the J end lost 0 bases, and 5 bases lay between the germline ends. Germline V lookup: CDR1 MDHEN, CDR2 SYDVKM. Findings and limits, study-wide: Presence/absence analyses treated sequencing depth as roughly uniform across donors.

Specimen: PBMCs. The rearrangement links TRBV28 to TRBJ2-6; no firm D call. This clonotype was sampled from a man aged 25 to 40 in good health and CMV-seropositive. CDR3: CASSLVRSGANVLTF. CDR3 DNA: TGTGCCAGCAGTTTAGTCCGCTCTGGGGCCAACGTCCTGACTTTC.